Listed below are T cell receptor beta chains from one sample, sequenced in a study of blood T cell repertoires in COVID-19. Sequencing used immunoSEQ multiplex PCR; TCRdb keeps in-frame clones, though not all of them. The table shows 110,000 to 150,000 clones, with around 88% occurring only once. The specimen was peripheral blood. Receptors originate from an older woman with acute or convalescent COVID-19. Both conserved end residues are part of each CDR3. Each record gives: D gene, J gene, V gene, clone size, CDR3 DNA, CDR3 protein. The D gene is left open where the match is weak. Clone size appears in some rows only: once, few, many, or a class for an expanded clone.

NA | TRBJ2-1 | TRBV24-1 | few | TGTGCCACCAGTGACAGAAACTACAATGAGCAGTTCTTC | CATSDRNYNEQFF
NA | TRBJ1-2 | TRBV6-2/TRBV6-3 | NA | TGTGCCAGCAGTCCCGAGGGCTATGGCTACACCTTC | CASSPEGYGYTF
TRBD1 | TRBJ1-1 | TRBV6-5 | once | TGTGCCAGCACCCGACAGGGACAAGGCAACACTGAAGCTTTCTTT | CASTRQGQGNTEAFF
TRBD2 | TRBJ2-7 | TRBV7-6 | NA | TGTGCCAGCAGCTTAGAGCCTAGCGGTCCCTACGAGCAGTACTTC | CASSLEPSGPYEQYF
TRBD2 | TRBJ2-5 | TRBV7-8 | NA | TGTGCCAGCAGCTCGACTAGCGGGGTCCCAGAGACCCAGTACTTC | CASSSTSGVPETQYF
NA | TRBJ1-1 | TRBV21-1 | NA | TGTGCCAGCAGCAACTCCCTGAGGGGGTTCACTGAAGCTTTCTTT | CASSNSLRGFTEAFF
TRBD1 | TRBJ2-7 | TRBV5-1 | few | TGCGCCAGCAGCCCGGGACAGTGGTACGAGCAGTACTTC | CASSPGQWYEQYF
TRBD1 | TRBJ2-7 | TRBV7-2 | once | TGTGCCAGCAGCTTACGTCGTGTCGGGACAGGGTCCTACGAGCAGTACTTC | CASSLRRVGTGSYEQYF
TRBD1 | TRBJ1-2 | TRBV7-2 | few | TGTGCCAGCAGCCGCCAGGGGGTAGGCTCCTATGGCTACACCTTC | CASSRQGVGSYGYTF
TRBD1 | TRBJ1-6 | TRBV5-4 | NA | TGTGCCAGCAGTGCCGGGACAGTCAGTAATTCACCCCTCCACTTT | CASSAGTVSNSPLHF
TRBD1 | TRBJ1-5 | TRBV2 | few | TGTGCCAGCAGCCCCGGGACAGGGGCCGATCAGCCCCAGCATTTT | CASSPGTGADQPQHF
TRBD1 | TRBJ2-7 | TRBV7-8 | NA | TGTGCCAGCAGCTTGGGACAGGGGCTCTACGAGCAGTACTTC | CASSLGQGLYEQYF
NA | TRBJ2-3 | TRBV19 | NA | TGTGCCAGTAGTACCCTAGGGGATACGCAGTACTTT | CASSTLGDTQYF